One sample yielded the 29 T cell receptor beta chains listed below, sequenced in a study of T-cell memory formation after mild COVID-19. TCRdb independently ran MiXCR on the 5' RACE reads; one entry per CDR3 protein. Of roughly 130,000 distinct CDR3 sequences listed, 16% are singletons. What was sequenced was PBMCs or a T cell subset sorted from them (not recorded which). Source of these receptors: an adult woman who had mild COVID-19 (a few samples of this study predate the infection). Cell type and time point are not known.

The rearrangement joins TRBV6-2 or TRBV6-3 to TRBJ1-1, with D possibly being TRBD1 (6 bases). V dropped 2 bases and J dropped 4 bases, with 14 bases sitting between them. In germline, CDR1 is MNHEY, CDR2 SVGEGT. This CDR3 comprises 15 residues. For the CDR3, the DNA is TGTGCCAGCAGTTACAGGGGGTGGGTTTCCACTGAAGCTTTCTTT. Residues: CASSYRGWVSTEAFF.

The chain has TRBV7-3 and TRBJ2-5; 10 bases map to TRBD2. V was pared by 4 bases and J by 5 bases, with 10 bases of the junction left unmatched. Germline V gene data show CDR1 as SGHTA and CDR2 as FQGTGA. The CDR3 has 16 amino acids. The CDR3 loop is CASSSGTSVGGETQYF. CDR3 nucleotides: TGTGCCAGCAGCTCCGGGACTAGCGTGGGAGGGGAGACCCAGTACTTC. The variable domain in full, completed from reference TRBV7-3 and TRBJ2-5, reads GAGVSQTPSNKVTEKGKYVELRCDPISGHTALYWYRQSLGQGPEFLIYFQGTGAADDSGLPNDRFFAVRPEGSVSTLKIQRTERGDSAVYLCASSSGTSVGGETQYFGPGTRLLVL.

The chain couples TRBV9 to TRBJ2-1, with a weak D call TRBD1 (6 bases). In germline, CDR1 is SGDLS, CDR2 YYNGEE. The CDR3 length is 15 residues. Trimming pared 7 bases from V and 6 bases from J, leaving 20 bases between. DNA for the CDR3: TGTGCCAGCGGAATCCGGGACAAAATGAGCAATGAGCAGTTCTTC. Protein: CASGIRDKMSNEQFF.

This clonotype was observed a handful of times. V gene TRBV29-1 combines with J gene TRBJ2-1; TRBD2 matches at 7 bases. The V and J ends lost 4 bases and 3 bases, in that order; junction bases with no gene match: 3. Per the germline V gene, CDR1 is SQVTM and CDR2 is ANQGSEA. This CDR3 is built from 13 residues. For the CDR3, the DNA is TGCAGCGTTGGCCCGGGGGGCTACAATGAGCAGTTCTTC. Protein product: CSVGPGGYNEQFF.

This clonotype was observed a few times. V and J are TRBV12-3 or TRBV12-4 and TRBJ2-5; 8 bases match TRBD2. The J segment lost 9 bases and the V segment lost 2 bases, leaving 8 bases of the junction unmatched. CDR3 size: 14 residues. The CDR3 DNA sequence: TGTGCCAGCAGTTTATCCTTAAGCGGGGGAGCCCAGTACTTC. Translated: CASSLSLSGGAQYF.

V and J are TRBV19 and TRBJ2-5, with 8 bases aligning to TRBD1. Germline lookup yields CDR1 LNHDA and CDR2 SQIVND (reference sequence). This CDR3 has 14 residues. With V trimmed by 5 bases and J by 5 bases, 7 bases remained unmatched. CDR3 protein: CASSPRTGHETQYF. CDR3 in DNA: TGTGCCAGTAGTCCTCGGACAGGGCACGAGACCCAGTACTTC.

This clonotype occurred a few times. The V gene is TRBV14, the J gene TRBJ2-2; D remains unclear. Germline assignment: CDR1 SGHDN and CDR2 FVKESK. The V gene lost 0 bases and the J gene lost 6 bases, with 11 bases spanning the gap. CDR3 length equals 15 residues. CDR3 in amino acids: CASSQESWTPGELFF. CDR3 nucleotide sequence: TGTGCCAGCAGCCAAGAAAGTTGGACCCCCGGGGAGCTGTTTTTT.

The chain employs TRBV4-3 and TRBJ2-3; D not certain. The V gene lost 1 base and the J gene lost 5 bases, with 16 bases spanning the gap. CDR3 length: 16 amino acids. Germline-derived CDR1 and CDR2 are LGHNA and YSLEER. DNA of the CDR3: TGCGCCAGCAGCCAAGTCTATGTAACGAAGGGAGATACGCAGTATTTT. Protein: CASSQVYVTKGDTQYF.

The rearrangement uses TRBV6-2 or TRBV6-3 and TRBJ2-2, with 10 nucleotides matching TRBD2. The germline V gene has CDR1 MNHEY and CDR2 SVGEGT. The junction had 4 bases not matched to a gene; V was cut back by 5 bases and J by 4 bases. This CDR3 contains 15 residues. The CDR3 DNA is TGTGCCAGCAGTGGTCGGACTAGCGGCACCGGGGAGCTGTTTTTT. Amino acids: CASSGRTSGTGELFF.

In this sample, this clonotype turned up many times. The chain has TRBV24-1 and TRBJ2-7; D is ambiguous. Looked up from germline, CDR1 is KGHDR and CDR2 is SFDVKD. The V end was cut by 3 bases, the J end by 3 bases, with 8 bases between. This CDR3 has 13 amino acids. CDR3: CATSDNLSYEQYF. CDR3 sequence (DNA): TGTGCCACCAGTGATAACTTGAGCTACGAGCAGTACTTC.

Of note for this clonotype: The junction and the germline gene differ at one end; a read error may be behind it. The rearrangement links TRBV5-5 to TRBJ1-5, with 9 positions matching TRBD1. This CDR3 is built from 12 residues. In germline, CDR1 is SGHKS, CDR2 YYEKEE (reference sequence). In nucleotides, the CDR3 is TGTGCCAGCAGCCTATATGGACAGGGGTCAATTTTT. Translation: CASSLYGQGSIF.

This rearrangement joins TRBV7-9 to TRBJ1-1, with 7 positions matching TRBD1. The CDR3 sequence is 15 residues long. Germline V gene data show CDR1 as SEHNR and CDR2 as FQNEAQ (reference sequence). The V and J ends lost 5 bases and 0 bases, in that order; junction bases with no gene match: 6. The CDR3 coding sequence is TGTGCCAGCAGCGAAAGGAGGGGGCTGAACACTGAAGCTTTCTTT. Translated: CASSERRGLNTEAFF.

The chain has TRBV7-3 and TRBJ1-1; a weak D match, TRBD1 (5 bases). V was pared by 6 bases and J by 3 bases, with 17 bases between. The CDR3 has 15 amino acids. Germline lookup yields CDR1 SGHTA and CDR2 FQGTGA. For the CDR3, the DNA is TGTGCCAGCAGTTCCGGGGGGACCAGGGACACTGAAGCTTTCTTT. Protein sequence: CASSSGGTRDTEAFF.

The genes are TRBV5-1 and TRBJ2-3; a possible D gene is TRBD1 (5 bases). Germline V gives CDR1 SGHRS, CDR2 YFSETQ. V was cut by 7 bases and J by 0 bases, with 12 bases left in between. The CDR3 extends over 14 amino acids. The CDR3 DNA is TGCGCCAGCCAGGACATCACTAGCACAGATACGCAGTATTTT. Translated, it gives CASQDITSTDTQYF.

There are a few counts of this clonotype. The chain employs TRBV7-9 and TRBJ2-1; tentatively, D is TRBD2 (6 bases). Germline V gene data show CDR1 as SEHNR and CDR2 as FQNEAQ (reference sequence). The CDR3 is 15 residues long. Trimming pared 3 bases from V and 8 bases from J, leaving 17 bases between. Here the CDR3 DNA reads TGTGCCAGCAGCTTTGCGGGGAGTCGATCCCATGAGCAGTTCTTC. Amino acid sequence: CASSFAGSRSHEQFF.

This clonotype has just a few counts. The genes are TRBV15 and TRBJ2-5; TRBD2 aligns across 16 bases. Losses at the gene ends were 0 bases for V and 4 bases for J; bases not matched to a gene: 11. The germline CDR1 and CDR2 sequences are LNHNV and YYDKDF (reference sequence). The CDR3 has 20 amino acids. The CDR3 reads CATSREIGTSGRALAETQYF. In DNA form, the CDR3 reads TGTGCCACCAGCAGAGAGATCGGGACTAGCGGGAGGGCCCTAGCAGAGACCCAGTACTTC.

This clonotype was observed a handful of times. The chain is built from TRBV5-1 and TRBJ2-7; 9 bases match TRBD1. The CDR3 consists of 13 residues. Per germline, CDR1 SGHRS and CDR2 YFSETQ. The ends lost 4 bases at V and 5 bases at J; junction bases unmatched: 4. The CDR3 DNA reads TGCGCCAGCAGCCAGGGACAGGGAGACGAGCAGTACTTC. Its translation: CASSQGQGDEQYF.

The rearrangement uses TRBV4-3 and TRBJ2-1, with D perhaps matching TRBD1 (5 bases). The CDR3 is 14 amino acids. CDR1 is LGHNA, CDR2 YSLEER, per germline. V lost 3 bases and J 7 bases, leaving 13 bases between the germline ends. CDR3 DNA: TGCGCCAGCAGCCATGGCAGGGAAAGGAATGAGCAGTTCTTC. It translates to CASSHGRERNEQFF.

The sample holds a few counts of this clonotype. V usage is TRBV12-3 or TRBV12-4 and J usage is TRBJ1-1, with D hard to call. The CDR3 has 15 amino acids. Trimming removed 6 bases from V and 2 bases from J, with 16 bases in between. Written as DNA, the CDR3 is TGTGCCAGCAGCTTCCTCTGGACGGTAAACACTGAAGCTTTCTTT. It translates to CASSFLWTVNTEAFF.

The gene calls are TRBV7-9 and TRBJ2-7; D might be TRBD2 (5 bases). The CDR3 consists of 14 residues. V lost 2 bases to trimming and J lost 5 bases, with 13 bases between them. Germline V lookup: CDR1 SEHNR, CDR2 FQNEAQ (reference sequence). The CDR3 bases are TGTGCCAGCAGCTTAAGTCTAGCCCAGAACGAGCAGTACTTC. Translated: CASSLSLAQNEQYF.

This clonotype was counted only a few times. This rearrangement joins TRBV19 to TRBJ2-1; 9 bases agree with TRBD2. There are 15 residues in the CDR3. Germline lookup yields CDR1 LNHDA and CDR2 SQIVND (reference sequence). The V gene end was trimmed by 3 bases and the J gene end by 4 bases; junction bases not matched to a gene: 4. CDR3 sequence reads: CASSMGLAEYNEQFF. The CDR3 DNA reads TGTGCCAGTAGTATGGGACTAGCCGAATACAATGAGCAGTTCTTC.

This clonotype occurred a few times. J is TRBJ2-7 and V is TRBV5-6; a possible D gene is TRBD2 (6 bases). The CDR3 is made up of 13 amino acids. Germline values: CDR1 SGHDT, CDR2 YYEEEE. The V end lost 7 bases, the J end lost 3 bases, and 14 bases lay between the germline ends. This chain's CDR3 is CASGGGLHYEQYF. The DNA of the CDR3 is TGTGCCAGCGGTGGGGGACTCCACTACGAGCAGTACTTC.

This clonotype was detected only a few times. The chain is built from TRBV7-2 and TRBJ2-3; D unresolved. Deletions cut 1 base from V and 8 bases from J, with 10 bases between. The germline gives CDR1 SGHTA, CDR2 FQGNSA. The CDR3 is 13 residues long. CDR3 region: CASSLVYGGTQYF. CDR3 sequence (DNA): TGTGCCAGCAGCTTAGTATACGGTGGTACGCAGTATTTT. The whole variable domain, filled in from reference TRBV7-2 and TRBJ2-3, reads GAGVSQSPSNKVTEKGKDVELRCDPISGHTALYWYRQSLGQGLEFLIYFQGNSAPDKSGLPSDRFSAERTGGSVSTLTIQRTQQEDSAVYLCASSLVYGGTQYFGPGTRLTVL.

This clonotype has only a few counts. J is TRBJ2-7 and V is TRBV10-3, with D possibly matching TRBD2 (5 bases). This CDR3 region has 15 residues. Germline V lookup: CDR1 ENHRY, CDR2 SYGVKD. V lost 3 bases to trimming and J lost 0 bases, with 12 bases between them. CDR3: CAISDPAGSSYEQYF. The CDR3 DNA is TGTGCCATCAGTGACCCCGCGGGTAGCTCCTACGAGCAGTACTTC.

The CDR3: CASRSPPDTQYF. The CDR3 DNA follows: TGTGCCAGCAGGTCCCCCCCAGATACGCAGTATTTT. The J gene is TRBJ2-3, the V gene TRBV12-3 or TRBV12-4; D gene unclear. Trimming pared 6 bases from V and 4 bases from J, leaving 8 bases between. The CDR3 runs to 12 residues.

This clonotype was counted a few times. The CDR3 DNA reads as TGCGCCAGCAAAGTGGGACAGGGACAGGGTGAGCAGTTCTTC. Its protein is CASKVGQGQGEQFF. The V gene is TRBV5-1, the J gene TRBJ2-1, with 9 positions matching TRBD1. Germline V gives CDR1 SGHRS, CDR2 YFSETQ. V lost 6 bases and J lost 9; bases outside the gene matches: 10. The CDR3 covers 14 residues.

This clonotype was counted a few times. Written as DNA, the CDR3 is TGTGCCAGCGAGGGGGAGGGCTCCTACGAGCAGTACTTC. It encodes CASEGEGSYEQYF. This chain links TRBV6-5 with TRBJ2-7; TRBD2 might be the D (7 bases). The CDR3 has 13 amino acids. CDR1 is MNHEY, CDR2 SVGAGI, per germline. Deletions cut 8 bases from V and 0 bases from J, with 11 bases between.

This clonotype was observed a few times. The chain has TRBV11-2 and TRBJ2-7; 9 positions match TRBD2. The V gene end was trimmed by 4 bases and the J gene end by 11 bases; junction bases not matched to a gene: 3. The CDR3 has 11 residues. Germline V gene lookup returns CDR1 SGHAT and CDR2 FQNNGV. The CDR3, as DNA: TGTGCCAGCAGCTCGAGCGGGAGGAAGTACTTC. Translation gives CASSSSGRKYF.

This chain links TRBV7-9 with TRBJ1-1, with D possibly being TRBD1 (5 bases). The CDR3 runs 15 residues. The ends were cut back, 2 bases at V and 2 bases at J, with 12 bases in the middle. Germline-derived CDR1 and CDR2 are SEHNR and FQNEAQ (reference sequence). CDR3 protein: CASSLFGGSNTEAFF. DNA for the CDR3: TGTGCCAGCAGCTTATTTGGGGGGTCTAACACTGAAGCTTTCTTT.